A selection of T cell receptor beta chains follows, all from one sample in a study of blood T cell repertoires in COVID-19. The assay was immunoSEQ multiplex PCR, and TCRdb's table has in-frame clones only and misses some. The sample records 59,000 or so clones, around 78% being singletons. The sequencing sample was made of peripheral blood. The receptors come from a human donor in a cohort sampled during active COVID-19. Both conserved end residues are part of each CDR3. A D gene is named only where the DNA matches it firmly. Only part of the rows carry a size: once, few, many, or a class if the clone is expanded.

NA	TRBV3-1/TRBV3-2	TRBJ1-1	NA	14	TGTGCCAGCAGCCAAGTTTTAATCGGGGGGGCCGCTTTCTTT	CASSQVLIGGAAFF
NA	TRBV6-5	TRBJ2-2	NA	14	TGTGCCAGCATGACCCAGACAGCCACCGGGGAGCTGTTTTTT	CASMTQTATGELFF
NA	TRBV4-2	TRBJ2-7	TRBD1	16	TGTGCCAGCAGCTCCGATGCCGGGACAGGGAGTCCCGAGCAGTACTTC	CASSSDAGTGSPEQYF
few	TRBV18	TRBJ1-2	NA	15	TGTGCCAGCTCACCTTCTCAGGGGACTAACTATGGCTACACCTTC	CASSPSQGTNYGYTF
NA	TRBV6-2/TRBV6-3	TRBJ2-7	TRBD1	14	TGTGCCAGCAGTTTGCGACAGGGGAAGGACGAGCAGTACTTC	CASSLRQGKDEQYF
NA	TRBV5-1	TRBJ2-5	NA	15	TGCGCCAGCCGCTCCCTTCCGGGTTACCAAGAGACCCAGTACTTC	CASRSLPGYQETQYF
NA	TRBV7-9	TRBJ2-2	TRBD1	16	TGTGCCAGCAGCCTAAGGGGGCAGGGGAACACCGGGGAGCTGTTTTTT	CASSLRGQGNTGELFF
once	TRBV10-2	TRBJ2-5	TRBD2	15	TGCGCCAGCAGCCCGCTCTCTAGCGGCCAAGAGACCCAGTACTTC	CASSPLSSGQETQYF
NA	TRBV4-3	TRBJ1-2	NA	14	TGCGCCAGCAGCCAGCAAGTCGGGGGACATGGCTACACCTTC	CASSQQVGGHGYTF
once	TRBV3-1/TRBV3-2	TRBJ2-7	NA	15	TGTGCCAGCAGCCAAATAGGACTTTCCCCCAACGAGCAGTACTTC	CASSQIGLSPNEQYF
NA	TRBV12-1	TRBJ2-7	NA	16	TGTGCCAGCAGCCCCCCTCTCGACAGGGAAACCTACGAGCAGTACTTC	CASSPPLDRETYEQYF
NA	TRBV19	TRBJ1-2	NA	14	TGTGCCAGTAGCCGCGGTAGCTATTACTATGGCTACACCTTC	CASSRGSYYYGYTF
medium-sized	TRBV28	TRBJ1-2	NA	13	TGTGCCAGCAGTTTATACCAGGGTGGAGGCTACACCTTC	CASSLYQGGGYTF
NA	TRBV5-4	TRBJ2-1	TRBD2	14	TGTGCCAGCAGCCGGGGGGGGTCCTACAATGAGCAGTTCTTC	CASSRGGSYNEQFF
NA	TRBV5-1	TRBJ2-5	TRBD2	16	TGCGCCAGCAGCCCCCTAGCGGGGGGACAGAAAGAGACCCAGTACTTC	CASSPLAGGQKETQYF
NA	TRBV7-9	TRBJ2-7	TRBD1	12	TGTGCCAGCAGCCCGCCCGGACAGGGACGGTACTTC	CASSPPGQGRYF